The TCR beta chain under discussion was sequenced for a study of T cells in Graves' hyperthyroidism and ophthalmopathy. Using RNA transcripts as the source, TCR beta CDR3 regions were amplified. An initial round of RT-PCR targeting the TCR CDR3 relied on the HTBI primer set. TCRdb reprocessed the multiplex PCR reads with MiXCR, giving one entry per CDR3 protein. The table has more than 350,000 distinct CDR3 sequences, about a sixth seen once. Blood was obtained at the first hyperthyroidism diagnosis, which preceded any ophthalmopathy symptoms. Using 10 ml of fresh peripheral blood, PBMCs were prepared. The germline gives CDR1 KGHSH, CDR2 LQKENI. V lost 3 bases and J lost 12, with 15 bases in between. The CDR3 totals 13 residues. This clonotype was counted many times.

The receptor comes from a woman aged 30 to 39 with Graves' hyperthyroidism that later progressed to Graves' ophthalmopathy. V and J are TRBV18 and TRBJ2-1, with a weak D call TRBD1 (6 bases). Input material: blood. The DNA for the CDR3 is TGTGCCAGCTCACCCAGGGGCCGCGAGGGGCAGTTCTTC. It codes for CASSPRGREGQFF.